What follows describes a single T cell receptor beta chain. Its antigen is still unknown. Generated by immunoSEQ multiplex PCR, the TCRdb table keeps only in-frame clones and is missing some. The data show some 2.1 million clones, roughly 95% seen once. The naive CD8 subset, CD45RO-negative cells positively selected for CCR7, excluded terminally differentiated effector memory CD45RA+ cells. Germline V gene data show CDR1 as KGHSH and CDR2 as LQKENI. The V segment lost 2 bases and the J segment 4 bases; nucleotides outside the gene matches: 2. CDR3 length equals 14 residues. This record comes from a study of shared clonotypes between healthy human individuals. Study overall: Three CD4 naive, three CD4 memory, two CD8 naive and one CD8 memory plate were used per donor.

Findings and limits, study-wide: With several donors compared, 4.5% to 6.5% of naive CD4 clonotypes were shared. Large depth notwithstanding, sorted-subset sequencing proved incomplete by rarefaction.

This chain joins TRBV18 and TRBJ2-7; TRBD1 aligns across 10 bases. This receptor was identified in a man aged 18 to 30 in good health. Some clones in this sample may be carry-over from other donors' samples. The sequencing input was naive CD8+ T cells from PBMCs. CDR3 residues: CASSPDRGRYEQYF. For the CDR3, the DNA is TGTGCCAGCTCACCAGACAGGGGGCGGTACGAGCAGTACTTC.